The source of this T cell receptor beta chain is a study of CD8+ T cells in alopecia areata. Study-wide context: The tofacitinib course ran for 6 to 18 months and was followed by 6 months off drug.

Notes on this clone: Its antigen is not identified.

The treatment is: oral pan-JAK inhibitor, 5-10 mg twice daily. The study, taken as a whole, reports: Lesional scalp exceeded normal scalp in clonality, especially in alopecia totalis/universalis. Expanded CD8+ clones among the top 100, and scalp clonality, were significantly decreased by tofacitinib. Many expanded lesional clones stayed in scalp and blood while on tofacitinib.

Sequencing relied on a cDNA template that was reverse transcribed from extracted RNA. The table came from immunoSEQ multiplex PCR; TCRdb's copy has only in-frame clones and leaves some out. The profile covers some 190,000 clones, with roughly 60% appearing a single time and 0.95% to 1.1% taken by the ten largest. Germline CDR1 reads SQVTM; CDR2 reads ANQGSEA. The CDR3 runs to 15 residues. V lost 4 bases and J 0 bases, leaving 14 bases between the germline ends. The sample here was CD4+ T cells sorted from blood, taken at week 24, from a patient treated with tofacitinib. This rearrangement joins TRBV29-1 to TRBJ2-3; no clear D gene. The clonotype was recovered from a human donor with alopecia areata. The CDR3: CSVVEPRLSTDTQYF. CDR3 DNA: TGCAGCGTTGTCGAACCCCGCCTAAGCACAGATACGCAGTATTTT.